This T cell receptor (beta chain) was sequenced in a study of blood T cell repertoires in COVID-19. Study information: Acute-phase and convalescent COVID-19 samples originated in the United States, Italy and Spain. T cells, B-cell-depleted T cells, or PBMCs provided the cDNA or gDNA that served as material.

In the authors' workflow: Amplified reference gene primers provided the basis for estimating nucleated cell counts. Sequenced by immunoSEQ multiplex PCR; TCRdb stores in-frame clones only, minus some. From that table come the V and J calls and clone size; the DNA was used to work out D and trimming. The sample includes about 310,000 clones, about 85% of them seen just once. J gave up 7 bases and V 1 base, and 12 bases lay outside the gene matches. Germline CDR1 is MNHNS and CDR2 is SASEGT. The CDR3 totals 17 residues. The sample taken for sequencing was peripheral blood. V usage is TRBV6-1 and J usage is TRBJ2-3; 9 bases align to TRBD2. The receptor was derived from a man aged 18 to 30 with active or convalescent COVID-19. CDR3 in DNA: TGTGCCAGCAGTGAAGAGGGCGGGGGGGGTCCCACTAATACGCAGTATTTT. Its protein product is CASSEEGGGGPTNTQYF.